This TCR beta chain was found in a study of blood T cells in healthy people across ages. Study-wide background: Researchers report that template switching captured about one barcoded beta molecule per two T cells.

Study-wide results and caveats: Fewer expanded clones and more diversity marked long-lived versus aged donors.

Together with a sample-barcoded 5' primer, a J-beta primer mix was included in a second PCR lasting roughly 7 to 11 cycles. In TCRdb, the 5' RACE reads were re-called with MiXCR into one record per CDR3 protein. This table holds around 800,000 distinct CDR3 sequences, under 30% found once. Per sample, at least 5 micrograms of total RNA were extracted. This CDR3 contains 14 residues. Deletions cut 4 bases from V and 1 base from J, with 11 bases between. CDR1 MGHRA and CDR2 YSYEKL come from the germline V gene. The table lists this clonotype with a few counts. The antigen is not known. The sample was also reused in another study, on T cells of mothers and their children. That source notes: Biologically related mothers and children overlapped slightly more than unrelated pairs, a non-significant difference.

Material: blood. This rearrangement joins TRBV4-1 to TRBJ2-7; D call uncertain. The TCR was taken from a boy aged 5-17 years in good health. The CDR3 nucleotides are TGCGCCAGCAGCCCGAGGCAGATTTCCTACGAGCAGTACTTC. This encodes CASSPRQISYEQYF.